This TCR beta chain is from a study of molecular identifiers for immune sequencing clone quantification. The study's findings and limits: Clones that had above 20 RNA copies took up over 98% of effector molecules but under 1% in naive cells.

Only a few counts were recorded for this clonotype. Its antigen is not identified. Each CDR3 protein gets one entry after TCRdb re-called the PCR reads with MiXCR. The top ten clones hold roughly 1.5% of a sample with some 70,000 distinct CDR3 sequences, about a sixth of them seen once. Preparation of naive CD8 libraries involved roughly 19,000 to 1,000,000 sorted cells and 10%, 30% or 50% RNA. The receptor's source is a human donor in good health. Some libraries in this study had Jurkat cell RNA spiked in. Sequenced material: naive CD8+ T cells from blood, with Jurkat cell RNA spiked in. Indicated subset: FACS-sorted CD8+CD4-CCR7+CD45RA+ naive T cells.

CDR3 sequence (DNA): TGCGCCAGCAGCCAACTAGCGGGCGGCTCCTACGAGCAGTACTTC. Encoded protein: CASSQLAGGSYEQYF. The V gene is TRBV4-3, the J gene TRBJ2-7, with TRBD2 matching 8 bases. Per germline, CDR1 LGHNA and CDR2 YSLEER. Trimming removed 2 bases from V and 0 bases from J; junction bases left unmatched: 3. CDR3 length: 15 amino acids.